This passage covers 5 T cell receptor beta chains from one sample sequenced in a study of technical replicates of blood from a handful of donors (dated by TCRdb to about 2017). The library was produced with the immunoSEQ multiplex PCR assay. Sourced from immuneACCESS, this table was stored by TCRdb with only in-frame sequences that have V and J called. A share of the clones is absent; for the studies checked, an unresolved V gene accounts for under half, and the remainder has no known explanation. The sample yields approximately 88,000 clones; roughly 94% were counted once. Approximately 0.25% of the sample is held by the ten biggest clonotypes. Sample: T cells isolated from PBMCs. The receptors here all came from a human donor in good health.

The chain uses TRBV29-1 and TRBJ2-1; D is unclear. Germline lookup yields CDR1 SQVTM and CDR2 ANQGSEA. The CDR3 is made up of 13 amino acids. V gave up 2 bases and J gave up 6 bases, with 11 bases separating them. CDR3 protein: CSVEWRLGNEQFF. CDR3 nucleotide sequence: TGCAGCGTTGAATGGCGGCTCGGCAATGAGCAGTTCTTC.

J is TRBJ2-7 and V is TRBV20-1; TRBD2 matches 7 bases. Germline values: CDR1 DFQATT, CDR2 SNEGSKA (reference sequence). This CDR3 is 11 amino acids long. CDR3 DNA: TGCAGCGCGACTAGCTTCTACGAGCAGTACTTC. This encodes CSATSFYEQYF.

CDR3 sequence reads: CASSGQHPGGAREEKLFF. The CDR3 nucleotides read TGTGCCAGCAGCGGTCAACACCCCGGGGGGGCAAGGGAGGAAAAACTGTTTTTT. The chain carries TRBV21-1 and TRBJ1-4. TRBV21-1 is deemed a pseudogene. The CDR3 is made up of 18 amino acids.

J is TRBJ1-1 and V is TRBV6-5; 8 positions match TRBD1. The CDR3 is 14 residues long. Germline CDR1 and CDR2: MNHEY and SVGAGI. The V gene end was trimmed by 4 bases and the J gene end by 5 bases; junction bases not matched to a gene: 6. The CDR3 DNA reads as TGTGCCAGCAGTTCAGTCCAGGGGGCAACTGAAGCTTTCTTT. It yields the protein CASSSVQGATEAFF.

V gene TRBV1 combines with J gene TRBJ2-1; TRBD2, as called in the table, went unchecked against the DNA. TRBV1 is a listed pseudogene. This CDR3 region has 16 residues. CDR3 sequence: CTSSLIGGRAYNEQFF. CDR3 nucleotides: TGCACCAGCAGTCTAATAGGCGGGAGGGCCTACAATGAGCAGTTCTTC.